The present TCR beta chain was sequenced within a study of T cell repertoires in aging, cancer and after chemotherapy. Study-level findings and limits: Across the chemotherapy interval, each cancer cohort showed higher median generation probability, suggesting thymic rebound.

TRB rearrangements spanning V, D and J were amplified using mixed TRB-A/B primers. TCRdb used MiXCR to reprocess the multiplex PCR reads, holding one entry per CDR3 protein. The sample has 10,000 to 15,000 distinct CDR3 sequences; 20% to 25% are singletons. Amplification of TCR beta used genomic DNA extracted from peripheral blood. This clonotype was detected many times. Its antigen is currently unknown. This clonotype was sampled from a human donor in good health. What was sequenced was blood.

Written as DNA, the CDR3 is TGTGCCAGCAGTTACTCCGGGGGGTATACGCAGTATTTT. Translating gives CASSYSGGYTQYF. The V gene is TRBV6-5, the J gene TRBJ2-3, with 7 bases matching TRBD2. Germline V gene lookup returns CDR1 MNHEY and CDR2 SVGAGI. V lost 0 bases, J lost 7 bases, and 1 base stayed unmatched. This CDR3 comprises 13 residues.